The 5 T cell receptor beta chains below all came from one sample that was sequenced in a study of blood T cell repertoires in COVID-19. Measured with immunoSEQ multiplex PCR; TCRdb has only the in-frame clones, and not every one. The sample carries about 65,000 clones, 75% to 90% recorded once. The sample consisted of peripheral blood. All receptors derive from a man older than 75 with acute or convalescent COVID-19.

This clone appeared a few times. The V gene is TRBV6-5, the J gene TRBJ1-3; D may be TRBD1 (5 bases). In germline, CDR1 is MNHEY, CDR2 SVGAGI. Trimming took off 6 bases at V and 3 bases at J, with 15 bases between the two ends. This CDR3 is built from 15 residues. The CDR3 loop is CASRRPGAGGNTIYF. CDR3 coding DNA: TGTGCCAGCAGAAGACCTGGGGCCGGTGGAAACACCATATATTTT.

V usage is TRBV6-5 and J usage is TRBJ1-5; a weak D match, TRBD1 (6 bases). The CDR3 covers 14 residues. Germline V gene data show CDR1 as MNHEY and CDR2 as SVGAGI. Trimming took off 11 bases at V and 7 bases at J, with 21 bases between the two ends. The chain's CDR3 is CAATFTGQGQPQHF. CDR3 coding DNA: TGTGCCGCTACTTTTACAGGGCAGGGCCAGCCCCAGCATTTT.

The V call is TRBV27, the J call TRBJ1-2; the match to TRBD1 covers 8 bases. V gave up 6 bases and J gave up 2 bases; unmatched junction bases: 8. This CDR3 has 15 amino acids. CDR1 is MNHEY and CDR2 is SMNVEV in the germline V gene (reference sequence). The CDR3 loop reads CASRPQGVRNYGYTF. The CDR3 coding sequence is TGTGCCAGCAGACCACAGGGGGTCCGGAACTATGGCTACACCTTC.

This chain links TRBV18 with TRBJ2-1; possible D gene TRBD2, 5 bases. The CDR3 length is 14 residues. CDR1 is KGHSH, CDR2 LQKENI, per germline. Trimming left V 4 bases short and J 7 bases short, with 14 bases between. CDR3: CASSLSGPGNEQFF. CDR3 nucleotide sequence: TGTGCCAGCTCACTCTCGGGTCCGGGGAATGAGCAGTTCTTC.

The chain combines TRBV7-9 with TRBJ1-6, with D unclear. Germline V gene lookup returns CDR1 SEHNR and CDR2 FQNEAQ (reference sequence). V lost 5 bases to trimming and J lost 9 bases, with 14 bases between them. This CDR3 has 14 residues. CDR3: CASSQNPRGSPLHF. The CDR3 DNA sequence: TGTGCCAGCAGCCAGAACCCCCGAGGTTCACCCCTCCACTTT.